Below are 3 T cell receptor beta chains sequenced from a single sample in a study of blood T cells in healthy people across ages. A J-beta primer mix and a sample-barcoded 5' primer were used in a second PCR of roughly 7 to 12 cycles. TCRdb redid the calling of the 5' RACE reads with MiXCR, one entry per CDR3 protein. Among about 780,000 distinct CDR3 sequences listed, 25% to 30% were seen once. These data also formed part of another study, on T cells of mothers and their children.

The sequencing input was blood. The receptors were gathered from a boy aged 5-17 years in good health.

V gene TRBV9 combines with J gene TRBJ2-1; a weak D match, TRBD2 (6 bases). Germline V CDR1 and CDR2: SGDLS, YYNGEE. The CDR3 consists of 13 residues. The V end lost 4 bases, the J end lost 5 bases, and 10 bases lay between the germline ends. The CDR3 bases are TGTGCCAGCAGCACCTGGAGGGACAATGAGCAGTTCTTC. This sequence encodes CASSTWRDNEQFF.

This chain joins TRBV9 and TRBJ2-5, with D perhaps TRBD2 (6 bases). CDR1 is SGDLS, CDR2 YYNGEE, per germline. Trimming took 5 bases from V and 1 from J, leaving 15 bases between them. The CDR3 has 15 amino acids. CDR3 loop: CASSRSDYSQETQYF. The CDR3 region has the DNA TGTGCCAGCAGTCGATCGGACTATAGCCAAGAGACCCAGTACTTC.

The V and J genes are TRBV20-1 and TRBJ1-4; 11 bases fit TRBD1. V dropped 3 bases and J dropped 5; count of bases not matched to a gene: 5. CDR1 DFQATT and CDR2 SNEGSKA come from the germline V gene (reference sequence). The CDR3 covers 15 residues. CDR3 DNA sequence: TGCAGTGCTAGGGACAGGGGGCGGATGAATGAAAAACTGTTTTTT. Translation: CSARDRGRMNEKLFF.